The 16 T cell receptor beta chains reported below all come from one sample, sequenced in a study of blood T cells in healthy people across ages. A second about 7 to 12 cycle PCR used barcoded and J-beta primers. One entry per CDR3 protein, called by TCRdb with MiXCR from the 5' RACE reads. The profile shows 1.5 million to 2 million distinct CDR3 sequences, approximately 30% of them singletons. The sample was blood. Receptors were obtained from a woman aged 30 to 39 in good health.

The CDR3 here is CASSPLLEGEKLFF. The CDR3, as DNA: TGTGCCAGCAGCCCACTTTTGGAGGGAGAAAAACTGTTTTTT. The chain is built from TRBV9 and TRBJ2-3; D gene unclear. The end of the DNA is better explained by TRBJ1-4, so the J call may be wrong. Germline CDR1 is SGDLS and CDR2 is YYNGEE. The CDR3 has 14 amino acids.

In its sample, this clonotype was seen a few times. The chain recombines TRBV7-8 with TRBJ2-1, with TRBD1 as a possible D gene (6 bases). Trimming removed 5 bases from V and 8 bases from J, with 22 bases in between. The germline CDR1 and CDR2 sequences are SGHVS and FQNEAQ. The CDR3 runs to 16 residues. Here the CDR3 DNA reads TGTGCCAGCAGCCTAAATAGGACCCACAGGGTGTATGAGCAGTTCTTC. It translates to CASSLNRTHRVYEQFF.

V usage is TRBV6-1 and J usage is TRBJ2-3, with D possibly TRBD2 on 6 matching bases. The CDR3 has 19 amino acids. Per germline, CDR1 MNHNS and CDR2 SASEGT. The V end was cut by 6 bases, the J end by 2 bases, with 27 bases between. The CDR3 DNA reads TGTGCCAGCAGCCCCCGGCGGGCTAGCGAGCTTGCGAACACAGATACGCAGTATTTT. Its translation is CASSPRRASELANTDTQYF.

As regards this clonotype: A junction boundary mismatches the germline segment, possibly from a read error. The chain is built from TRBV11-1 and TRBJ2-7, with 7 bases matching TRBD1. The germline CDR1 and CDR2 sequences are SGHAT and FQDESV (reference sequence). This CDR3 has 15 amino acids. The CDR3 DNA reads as TGTGCTAGCAGCTTAACAGGGGCGCACTCCTACGAGCAGTACTTC. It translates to CASSLTGAHSYEQYF.

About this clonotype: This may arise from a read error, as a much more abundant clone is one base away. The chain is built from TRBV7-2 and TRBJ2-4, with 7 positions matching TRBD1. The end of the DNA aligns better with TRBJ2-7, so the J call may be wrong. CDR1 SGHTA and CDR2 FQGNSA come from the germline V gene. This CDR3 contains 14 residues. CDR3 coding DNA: TGTGCCAGCAGCTCACAGGGGTTCCACTACGAGCAGTACTTC. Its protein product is CASSSQGFHYEQYF.

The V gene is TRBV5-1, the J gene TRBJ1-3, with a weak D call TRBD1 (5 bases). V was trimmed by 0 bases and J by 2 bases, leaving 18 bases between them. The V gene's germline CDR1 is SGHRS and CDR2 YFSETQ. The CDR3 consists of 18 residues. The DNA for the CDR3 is TGCGCCAGCAGCTTGGTTGGTCCGGTGGGACTGACTGGAAACACCATATATTTT. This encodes CASSLVGPVGLTGNTIYF.

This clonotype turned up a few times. CDR3 sequence (DNA): TGTGCCAGTAGTAATGGACGAGGGTGGGAAAAACTGTTTTTT. This sequence encodes CASSNGRGWEKLFF. This chain uses TRBV19 with TRBJ1-4, with D unresolved. CDR3 length: 14 residues. The V gene lost 4 bases and the J gene lost 8 bases, with 14 bases spanning the gap. CDR1 and CDR2 from the germline V gene are LNHDA and SQIVND (reference sequence). The whole variable domain, filled in from reference TRBV19 and TRBJ1-4, reads DGGITQSPKYLFRKEGQNVTLSCEQNLNHDAMYWYRQDPGQGLRLIYYSQIVNDFQKGDIAEGYSVSREKKESFPLTVTSAQKNPTAFYLCASSNGRGWEKLFFGSGTQLSVL.

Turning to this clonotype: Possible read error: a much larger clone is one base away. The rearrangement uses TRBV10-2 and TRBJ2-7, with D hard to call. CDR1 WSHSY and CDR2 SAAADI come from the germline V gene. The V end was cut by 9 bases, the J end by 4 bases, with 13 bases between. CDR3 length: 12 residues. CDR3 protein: CARVQTVYEQYF. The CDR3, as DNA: TGCGCCAGGGTACAAACAGTGTACGAGCAGTACTTC.

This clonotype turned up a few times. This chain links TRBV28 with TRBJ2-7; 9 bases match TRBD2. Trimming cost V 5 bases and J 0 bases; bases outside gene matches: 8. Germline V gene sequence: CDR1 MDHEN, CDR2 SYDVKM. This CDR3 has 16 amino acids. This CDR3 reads CASSTRSSGGSYEQYF. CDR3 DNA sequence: TGTGCCAGCAGTACCCGGAGTAGCGGGGGCTCCTACGAGCAGTACTTC.

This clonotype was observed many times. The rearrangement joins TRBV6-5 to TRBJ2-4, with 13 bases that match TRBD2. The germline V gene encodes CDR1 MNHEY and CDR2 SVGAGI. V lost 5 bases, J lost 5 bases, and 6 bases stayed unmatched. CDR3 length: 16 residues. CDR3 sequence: CASSPTSGRRENIQYF. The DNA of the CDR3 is TGTGCCAGCAGTCCGACTAGCGGGAGGCGGGAAAACATTCAGTACTTC.

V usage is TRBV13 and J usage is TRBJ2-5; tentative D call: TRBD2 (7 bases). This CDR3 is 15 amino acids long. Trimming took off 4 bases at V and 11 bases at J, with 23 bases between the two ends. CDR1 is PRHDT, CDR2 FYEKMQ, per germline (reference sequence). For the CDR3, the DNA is TGTGCCAGCAGCTCTGCGGGGGCTACTTACAATGAGCAGTACTTC. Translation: CASSSAGATYNEQYF.

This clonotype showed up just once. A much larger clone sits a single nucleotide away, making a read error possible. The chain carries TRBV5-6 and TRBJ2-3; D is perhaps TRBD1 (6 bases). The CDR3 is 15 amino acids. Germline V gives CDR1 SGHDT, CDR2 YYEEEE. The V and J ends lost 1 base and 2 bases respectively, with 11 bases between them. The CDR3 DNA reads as TGTGCCAGCAGCTTGCGACGGGACATCACAGATACGCAGTATTTT. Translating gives CASSLRRDITDTQYF.

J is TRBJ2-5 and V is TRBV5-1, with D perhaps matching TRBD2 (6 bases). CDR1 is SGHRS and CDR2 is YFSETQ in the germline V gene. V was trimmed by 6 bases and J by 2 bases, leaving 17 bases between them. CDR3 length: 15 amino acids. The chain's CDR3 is CASNSPGEIQETQYF. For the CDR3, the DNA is TGCGCCAGCAACTCGCCGGGAGAGATACAAGAGACCCAGTACTTC.

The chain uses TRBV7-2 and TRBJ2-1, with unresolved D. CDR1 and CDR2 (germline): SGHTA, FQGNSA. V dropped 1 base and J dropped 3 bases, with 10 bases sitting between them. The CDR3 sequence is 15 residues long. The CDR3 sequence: CTSSLEAFFYNEQFF. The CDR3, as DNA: TGTACCAGCAGCTTAGAAGCATTTTTCTACAATGAGCAGTTCTTC.

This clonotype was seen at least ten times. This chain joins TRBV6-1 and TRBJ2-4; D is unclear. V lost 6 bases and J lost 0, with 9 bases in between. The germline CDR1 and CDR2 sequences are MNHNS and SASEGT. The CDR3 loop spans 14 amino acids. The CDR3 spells CASRAEIAKNIQYF. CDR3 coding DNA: TGTGCCAGCAGGGCCGAAATAGCCAAAAACATTCAGTACTTC.

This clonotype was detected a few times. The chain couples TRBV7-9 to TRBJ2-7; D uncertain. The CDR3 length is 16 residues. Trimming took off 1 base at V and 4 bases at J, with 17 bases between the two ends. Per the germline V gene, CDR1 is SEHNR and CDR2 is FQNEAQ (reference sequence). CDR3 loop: CASSLVVSRLVYEQYF. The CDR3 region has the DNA TGTGCCAGCAGCTTAGTCGTTAGTAGGCTAGTTTACGAGCAGTACTTC.